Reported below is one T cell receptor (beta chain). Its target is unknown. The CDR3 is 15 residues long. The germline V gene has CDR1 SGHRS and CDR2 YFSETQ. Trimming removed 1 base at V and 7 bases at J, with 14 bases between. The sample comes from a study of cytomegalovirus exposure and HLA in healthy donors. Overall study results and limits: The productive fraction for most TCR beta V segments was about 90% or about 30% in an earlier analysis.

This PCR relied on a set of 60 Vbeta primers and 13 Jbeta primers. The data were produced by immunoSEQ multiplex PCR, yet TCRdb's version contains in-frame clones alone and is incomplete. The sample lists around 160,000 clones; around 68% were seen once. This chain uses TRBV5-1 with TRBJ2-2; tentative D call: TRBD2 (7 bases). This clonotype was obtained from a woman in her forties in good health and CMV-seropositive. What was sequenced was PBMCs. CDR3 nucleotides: TGCGCCAGCAGCTTGCGGGGGGCCGCCTTCGGGGAGCTGTTTTTT. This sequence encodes CASSLRGAAFGELFF.